The T cell receptor beta chain described here comes from a study of T-cell reconstitution after alpha-beta-depleted transplantation in children. Turning to this clonotype: Antigen unknown.

Study-wide results and limits: There were some patients whose high TCRbeta diversity at day 60 came from surviving recipient T cells and thymic progenitors. It was newly produced T cells that mostly accounted for T-cell counts and diversity one year after transplant. Reportedly, only several hundred clones from non-depleted graft cells drove alpha-beta T-cell counts at about two months.

CDR1 and CDR2 (germline): SGHTA, FQGNSA. V lost 5 bases, J lost 9 bases, and 10 bases lay in between. This CDR3 contains 11 residues. Preparation of the TCRbeta library involved a method that used unique molecular identifiers. TCRdb re-analysed the PCR reads in MiXCR, keeping a single row per CDR3 protein. The table shows about 540,000 distinct CDR3 sequences, with roughly 27% occurring only once. The starting material was PBMCs, obtained before TCRalphabeta/CD19-depleted stem cell transplant. V usage is TRBV7-2 and J usage is TRBJ2-5, with D maybe TRBD2 (5 bases). The TCR was taken from a boy under two years old with Wiskott-Aldrich syndrome, due to receive a stem cell transplant. In DNA form, the CDR3 reads TGTGCCAGCAGCCCTCCCGGGGCCCAGTACTTC. Amino acid sequence: CASSPPGAQYF. Full variable domain (rest looked up from reference TRBV7-2 and TRBJ2-5): GAGVSQSPSNKVTEKGKDVELRCDPISGHTALYWYRQSLGQGLEFLIYFQGNSAPDKSGLPSDRFSAERTGGSVSTLTIQRTQQEDSAVYLCASSPPGAQYFGPGTRLLVL.